Shown below are 13 T cell receptor beta chains from a single sample sequenced in a study of T cell changes during pregnancy in multiple sclerosis. Profiled with immunoSEQ multiplex PCR; TCRdb holds only in-frame clones, not every one. This sample carries over 30,000 clones, 85% to 95% of them seen once, and the ten largest clones take around 1.3%. Sequenced: PBMCs (not recorded whether the cells were cultured). All receptors derive from a female donor with multiple sclerosis, enrolled in a pregnancy study.

The chain joins TRBV10-3 to TRBJ2-1, with a tentative D call TRBD1 (5 bases). Germline V lookup: CDR1 ENHRY, CDR2 SYGVKD. The CDR3 is made up of 11 amino acids. V was cut by 9 bases and J by 5 bases, with 8 bases left in between. In DNA, the CDR3 is TGTGCCATTTCACAGGACAATGAGCAGTTCTTC. Residues: CAISQDNEQFF.

The chain uses TRBV6-4 and TRBJ1-4, with D uncertain. Germline assignment: CDR1 MRHNA and CDR2 SNTAGT. CDR3 length equals 17 residues. The V end was cut by 2 bases, the J end by 0 bases, with 13 bases between. The CDR3 DNA reads TGTGCCAGCAGTGACACAGTTTTAAAGGCAACTAATGAAAAACTGTTTTTT. Its protein product is CASSDTVLKATNEKLFF.

This chain links TRBV10-1 with TRBJ2-7, with D maybe TRBD2 (5 bases). The V end lost 6 bases, the J end lost 0 bases, and 9 bases lay between the germline ends. The CDR3 has 13 residues. In germline, CDR1 is WNHNN, CDR2 SYGVQD (reference sequence). The CDR3 DNA reads as TGCGCCAGCAGGGAGGACGGCTCCTACGAGCAGTACTTC. Amino acids: CASREDGSYEQYF.

The chain has TRBV5-4 and TRBJ2-5; TRBD1 aligns across 9 bases. The CDR3 is 15 amino acids. Germline loops: CDR1 SGHNT, CDR2 YYREEE (reference sequence). V was clipped by 0 bases and J by 6 bases; unmatched bases: 6. The CDR3 bases are TGTGCCAGCAGCTTGGCCCCCGGACAGGGGAAGACCCAGTACTTC. Amino acids: CASSLAPGQGKTQYF.

The chain is built from TRBV11-2 and TRBJ2-1; TRBD2 aligns across 9 bases. Germline loops: CDR1 SGHAT, CDR2 FQNNGV. The CDR3 consists of 16 residues. V lost 5 bases to trimming and J lost 4 bases; unmatched junction nucleotides: 9. The CDR3 DNA is TGTGCCAGCAGCCTCGTTTGGCTAGCGGGATACAATGAGCAGTTCTTC. Protein sequence: CASSLVWLAGYNEQFF.

The chain couples TRBV19 to TRBJ2-2; D call uncertain. This CDR3 is 13 amino acids long. Trimming removed 1 base from V and 3 bases from J, with 3 bases in between. CDR1 and CDR2 from the germline V gene are LNHDA and SQIVND (reference sequence). CDR3 region: CASSIGDTGELFF. DNA of the CDR3: TGTGCCAGTAGTATAGGGGACACCGGGGAGCTGTTTTTT.

V gene TRBV19 combines with J gene TRBJ1-2; 8 positions agree with TRBD1. With V trimmed by 8 bases and J by 0 bases, 5 bases remained unmatched. Germline loops: CDR1 LNHDA, CDR2 SQIVND (reference sequence). The CDR3 sequence is 14 residues long. The CDR3 reads CASHRGGSNYGYTF. Here the CDR3 DNA reads TGTGCCAGTCACAGGGGGGGATCTAACTATGGCTACACCTTC.

This rearrangement joins TRBV6-5 to TRBJ1-3, with D possibly TRBD1 on 5 matching bases. This CDR3 contains 15 residues. CDR1 and CDR2 from the germline V gene are MNHEY and SVGAGI. V lost 0 bases and J 2 bases, leaving 8 bases between the germline ends. CDR3 in amino acids: CASSYSGGAGNTIYF. The CDR3 DNA is TGTGCCAGCAGTTACTCGGGGGGAGCTGGAAACACCATATATTTT.

The chain uses TRBV10-3 and TRBJ2-7; 10 nucleotides line up with TRBD1. CDR3 length: 13 residues. The junction had 5 bases not matched to a gene; V was cut back by 6 bases and J by 6 bases. Germline values: CDR1 ENHRY, CDR2 SYGVKD. The CDR3 sequence is CAISRDRGLEQYF. CDR3 sequence (DNA): TGTGCCATCAGCCGGGACAGGGGCCTCGAGCAGTACTTC.

J is TRBJ2-7 and V is TRBV7-2, with D uncertain. The CDR3 length is 13 residues. Germline V CDR1 and CDR2: SGHTA, FQGNSA. Between the trimmed V and J ends, which lost 1 base and 2 bases, there was a span of 6 bases. The CDR3 region is CASSLVNPYEQYF. CDR3 nucleotide sequence: TGTGCCAGCAGCTTAGTTAATCCCTACGAGCAGTACTTC.

This chain connects TRBV10-3 to TRBJ2-3; unclear D gene. CDR3 length equals 16 residues. CDR1 is ENHRY, CDR2 SYGVKD, per germline. Deletions cut 0 bases from V and 5 bases from J, with 15 bases between. Here the CDR3 reads CAISESESSGEDTQYF. CDR3 bases: TGTGCCATCAGTGAGTCAGAGTCTTCTGGCGAAGATACGCAGTATTTT.

This CDR3 is CASSPQTGANEQYF. Here the CDR3 DNA reads TGTGCCAGCAGCCCCCAGACAGGGGCCAACGAGCAGTACTTC. The rearrangement uses TRBV7-9 and TRBJ2-7, with 8 bases aligning to TRBD1. The V gene end was trimmed by 5 bases and the J gene end by 5 bases; junction bases not matched to a gene: 8. The CDR3 has 14 residues. The germline CDR1 and CDR2 sequences are SEHNR and FQNEAQ (reference sequence).

The chain recombines TRBV12-5 with TRBJ1-1; perhaps TRBD1 as D (6 bases). Germline V CDR1 and CDR2: LGHNT, FRNRAP. The V end was cut by 7 bases, the J end by 8 bases, with 20 bases between. The CDR3 length is 14 residues. The CDR3 reads CASVPTGQRQEAFF. CDR3 bases: TGTGCTAGTGTCCCTACTGGACAGAGGCAGGAAGCTTTCTTT. Variable domain in full (rest from reference TRBV12-5 and TRBJ1-1): DARVTQTPRHKVTEMGQEVTMRCQPILGHNTVFWYRQTMMQGLELLAYFRNRAPLDDSGMPKDRFSAEMPDATLATLKIQPSEPRDSAVYFCASVPTGQRQEAFFGQGTRLTVV.